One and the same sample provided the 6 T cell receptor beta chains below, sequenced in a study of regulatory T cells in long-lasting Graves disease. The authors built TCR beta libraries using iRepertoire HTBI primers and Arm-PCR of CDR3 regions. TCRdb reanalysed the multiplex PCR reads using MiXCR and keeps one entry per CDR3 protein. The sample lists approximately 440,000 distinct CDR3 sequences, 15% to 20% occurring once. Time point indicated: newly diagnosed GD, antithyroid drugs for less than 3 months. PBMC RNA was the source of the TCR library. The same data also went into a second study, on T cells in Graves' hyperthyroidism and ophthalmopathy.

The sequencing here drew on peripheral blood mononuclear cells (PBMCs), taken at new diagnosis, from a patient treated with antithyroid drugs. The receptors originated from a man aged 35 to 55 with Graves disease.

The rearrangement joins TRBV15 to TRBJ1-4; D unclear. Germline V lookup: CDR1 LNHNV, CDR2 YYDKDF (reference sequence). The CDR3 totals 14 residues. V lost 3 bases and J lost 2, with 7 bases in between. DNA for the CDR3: TGTGCCACCAGCAGTGAGGACACTAATGAAAAACTGTTTTTT. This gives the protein CATSSEDTNEKLFF.

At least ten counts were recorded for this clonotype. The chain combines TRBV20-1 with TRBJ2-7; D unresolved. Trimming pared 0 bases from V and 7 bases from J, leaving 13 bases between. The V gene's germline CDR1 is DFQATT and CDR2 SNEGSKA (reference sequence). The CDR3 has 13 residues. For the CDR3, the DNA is TGCAGTGCTAGAGAAAGCAGGACCAGAGAGCAGTACTTC. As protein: CSARESRTREQYF.

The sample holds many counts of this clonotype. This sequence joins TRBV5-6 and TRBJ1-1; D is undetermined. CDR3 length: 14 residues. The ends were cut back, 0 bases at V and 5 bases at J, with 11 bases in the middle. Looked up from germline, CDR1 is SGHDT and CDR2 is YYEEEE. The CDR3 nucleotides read TGTGCCAGCAGCTTGGTTGGGGTTGGGACTGAAGCTTTCTTT. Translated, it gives CASSLVGVGTEAFF. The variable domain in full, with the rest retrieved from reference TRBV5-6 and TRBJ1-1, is DAGVTQSPTHLIKTRGQQVTLRCSPKSGHDTVSWYQQALGQGPQFIFQYYEEEERQRGNFPDRFSGHQFPNYSSELNVNALLLGDSALYLCASSLVGVGTEAFFGQGTRLTVV.

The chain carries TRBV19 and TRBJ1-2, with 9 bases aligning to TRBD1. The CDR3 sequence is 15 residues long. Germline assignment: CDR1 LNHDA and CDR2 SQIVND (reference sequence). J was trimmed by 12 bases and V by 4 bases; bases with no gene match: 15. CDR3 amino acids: CASSTSPGQGAGDTF. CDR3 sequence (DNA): TGTGCCAGTAGTACCAGTCCGGGACAGGGCGCCGGGGACACCTTC.

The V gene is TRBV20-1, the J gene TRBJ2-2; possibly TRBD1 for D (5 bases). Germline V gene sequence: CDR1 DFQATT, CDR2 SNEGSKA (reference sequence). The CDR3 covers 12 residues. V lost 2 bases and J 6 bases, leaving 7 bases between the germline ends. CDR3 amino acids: CSARKGSGELFF. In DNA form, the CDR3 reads TGCAGTGCTAGAAAGGGGTCCGGGGAGCTGTTTTTT.

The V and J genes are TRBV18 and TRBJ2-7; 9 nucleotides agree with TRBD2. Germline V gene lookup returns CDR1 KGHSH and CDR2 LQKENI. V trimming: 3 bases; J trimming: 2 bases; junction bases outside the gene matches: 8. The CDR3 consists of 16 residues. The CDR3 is CASSPIPPSGAYEQYF. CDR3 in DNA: TGTGCCAGCTCACCTATTCCGCCTAGCGGGGCCTACGAGCAGTACTTC.